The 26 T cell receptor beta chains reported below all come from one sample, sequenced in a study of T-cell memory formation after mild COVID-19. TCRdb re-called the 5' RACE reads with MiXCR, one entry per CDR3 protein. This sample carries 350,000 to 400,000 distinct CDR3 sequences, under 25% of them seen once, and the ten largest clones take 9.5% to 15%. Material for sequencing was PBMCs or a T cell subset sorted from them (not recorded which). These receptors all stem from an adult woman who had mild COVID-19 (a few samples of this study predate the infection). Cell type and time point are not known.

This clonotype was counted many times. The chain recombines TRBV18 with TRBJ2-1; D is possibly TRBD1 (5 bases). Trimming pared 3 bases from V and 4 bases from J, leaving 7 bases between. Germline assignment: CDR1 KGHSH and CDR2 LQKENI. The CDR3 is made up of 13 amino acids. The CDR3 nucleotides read TGTGCCAGCTCACCTAAGGGGTACAATGAGCAGTTCTTC. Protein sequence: CASSPKGYNEQFF. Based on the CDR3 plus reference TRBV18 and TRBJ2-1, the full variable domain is NAGVMQNPRHLVRRRGQEARLRCSPMKGHSHVYWYRQLPEEGLKFMVYLQKENIIDESGMPKERFSAEFPKEGPSILRIQQVVRGDSAAYFCASSPKGYNEQFFGPGTRLTVL.

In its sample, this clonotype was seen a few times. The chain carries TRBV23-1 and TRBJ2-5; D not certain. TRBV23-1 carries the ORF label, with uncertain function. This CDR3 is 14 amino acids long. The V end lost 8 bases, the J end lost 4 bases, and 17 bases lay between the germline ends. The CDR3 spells CASRPTAPGETQYF. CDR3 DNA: TGCGCCAGCCGTCCAACGGCTCCTGGAGAGACCCAGTACTTC.

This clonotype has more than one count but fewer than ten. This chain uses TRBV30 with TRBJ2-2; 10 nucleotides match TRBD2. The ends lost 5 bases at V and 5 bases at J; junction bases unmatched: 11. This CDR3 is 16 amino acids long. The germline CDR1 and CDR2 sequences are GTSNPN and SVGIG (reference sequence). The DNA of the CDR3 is TGTGCCTGGGGGGGAATAGCGGGAGGTTGGACCGGGGAGCTGTTTTTT. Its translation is CAWGGIAGGWTGELFF.

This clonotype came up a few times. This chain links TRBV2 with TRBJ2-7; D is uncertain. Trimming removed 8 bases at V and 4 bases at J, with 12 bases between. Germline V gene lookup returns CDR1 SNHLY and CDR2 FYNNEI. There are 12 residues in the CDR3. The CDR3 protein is CASCYEAYEQYF. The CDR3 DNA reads TGTGCCAGCTGCTACGAGGCGTACGAGCAGTACTTC.

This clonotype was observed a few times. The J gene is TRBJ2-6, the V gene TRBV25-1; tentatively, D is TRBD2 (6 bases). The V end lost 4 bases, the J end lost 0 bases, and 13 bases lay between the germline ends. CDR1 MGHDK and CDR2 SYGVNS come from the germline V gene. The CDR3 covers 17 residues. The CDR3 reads CASSGGVGGSGANVLTF. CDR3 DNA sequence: TGTGCCAGCAGTGGGGGGGTCGGGGGCTCTGGGGCCAACGTCCTGACTTTC.

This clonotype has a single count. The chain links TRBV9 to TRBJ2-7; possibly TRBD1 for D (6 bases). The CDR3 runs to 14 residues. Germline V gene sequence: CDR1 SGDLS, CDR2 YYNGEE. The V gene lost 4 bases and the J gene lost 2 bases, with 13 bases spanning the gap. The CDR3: CASSPQTGPYEQYF. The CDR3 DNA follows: TGTGCCAGCAGCCCCCAGACAGGACCCTACGAGCAGTACTTC.

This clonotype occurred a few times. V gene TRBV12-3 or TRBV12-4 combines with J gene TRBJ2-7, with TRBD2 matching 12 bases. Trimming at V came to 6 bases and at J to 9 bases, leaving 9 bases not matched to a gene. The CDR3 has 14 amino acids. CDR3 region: CASSLTSGRRVQYF. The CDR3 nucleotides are TGTGCCAGCAGCTTGACTAGCGGGAGAAGGGTGCAGTACTTC.

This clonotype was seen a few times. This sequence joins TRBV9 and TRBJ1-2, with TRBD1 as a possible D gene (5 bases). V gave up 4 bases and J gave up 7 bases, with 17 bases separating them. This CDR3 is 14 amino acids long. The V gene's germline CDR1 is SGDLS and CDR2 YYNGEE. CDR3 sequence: CASSRDGAGAGYTF. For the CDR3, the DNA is TGTGCCAGCAGCCGAGACGGGGCAGGAGCTGGCTACACCTTC. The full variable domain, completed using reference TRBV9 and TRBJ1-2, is DSGVTQTPKHLITATGQRVTLRCSPRSGDLSVYWYQQSLDQGLQFLIQYYNGEERAKGNILERFSAQQFPDLHSELNLSSLELGDSALYFCASSRDGAGAGYTFGSGTRLTVV.

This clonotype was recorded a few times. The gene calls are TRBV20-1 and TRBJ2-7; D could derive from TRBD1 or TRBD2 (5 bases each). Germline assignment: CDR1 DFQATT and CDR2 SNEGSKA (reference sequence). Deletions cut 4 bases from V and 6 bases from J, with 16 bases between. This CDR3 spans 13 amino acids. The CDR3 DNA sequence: TGCAGTGCTATCGCCGGGACCACCGGCGAGCAGTACTTC. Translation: CSAIAGTTGEQYF.

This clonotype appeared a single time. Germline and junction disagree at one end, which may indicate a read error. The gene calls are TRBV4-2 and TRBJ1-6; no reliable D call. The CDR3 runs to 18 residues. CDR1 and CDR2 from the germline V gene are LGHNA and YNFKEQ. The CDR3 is CASSQTQTRVSYNSPLQF. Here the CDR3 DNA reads TGTGCCAGCAGCCAGACCCAGACGAGAGTCTCCTATAATTCACCCCTCCAATTT.

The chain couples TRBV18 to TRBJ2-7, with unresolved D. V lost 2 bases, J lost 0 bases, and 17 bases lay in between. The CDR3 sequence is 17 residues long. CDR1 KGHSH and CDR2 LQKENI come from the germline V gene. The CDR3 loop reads CASSPWPNGLSSYEQYF. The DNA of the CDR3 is TGTGCCAGCTCACCATGGCCAAACGGGTTGAGCTCCTACGAGCAGTACTTC.

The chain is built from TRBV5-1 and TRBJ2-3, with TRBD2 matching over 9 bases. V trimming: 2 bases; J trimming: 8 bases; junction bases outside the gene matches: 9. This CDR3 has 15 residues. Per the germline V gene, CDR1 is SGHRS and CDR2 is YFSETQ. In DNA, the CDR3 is TGCGCCAGCAGCTTCATAGCGGGAGTGGAGAGTACGCAGTATTTT. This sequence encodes CASSFIAGVESTQYF.

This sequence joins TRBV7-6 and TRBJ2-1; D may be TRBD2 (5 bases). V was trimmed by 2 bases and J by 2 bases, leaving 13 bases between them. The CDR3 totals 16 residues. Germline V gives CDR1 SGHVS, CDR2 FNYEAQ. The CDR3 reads CASSLSGTAAYNEQFF. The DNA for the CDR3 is TGTGCCAGCAGCTTAAGTGGTACAGCGGCCTACAATGAGCAGTTCTTC.

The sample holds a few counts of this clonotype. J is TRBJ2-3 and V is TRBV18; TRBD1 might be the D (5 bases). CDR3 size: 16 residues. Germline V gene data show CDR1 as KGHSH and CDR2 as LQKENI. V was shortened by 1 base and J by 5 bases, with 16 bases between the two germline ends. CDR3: CASSPRITDSGDTQYF. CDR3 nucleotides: TGTGCCAGCTCACCACGTATCACCGACAGTGGAGATACGCAGTATTTT. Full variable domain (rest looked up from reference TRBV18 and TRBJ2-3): NAGVMQNPRHLVRRRGQEARLRCSPMKGHSHVYWYRQLPEEGLKFMVYLQKENIIDESGMPKERFSAEFPKEGPSILRIQQVVRGDSAAYFCASSPRITDSGDTQYFGPGTRLTVL.

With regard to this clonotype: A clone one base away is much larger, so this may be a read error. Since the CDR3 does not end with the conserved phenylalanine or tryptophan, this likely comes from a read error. DNA for the CDR3: TGTGCCAGCAGCCCTGGGACAGGGTACGAGGGCACTGAAGCTTTCGTT. Translation: CASSPGTGYEGTEAFV. V and J are TRBV5-5 and TRBJ1-1; 9 nucleotides line up with TRBD1. The J segment lost 4 bases and the V segment lost 4 bases, leaving 11 bases of the junction unmatched. Looked up from germline, CDR1 is SGHKS and CDR2 is YYEKEE (reference sequence). This CDR3 is built from 16 residues.

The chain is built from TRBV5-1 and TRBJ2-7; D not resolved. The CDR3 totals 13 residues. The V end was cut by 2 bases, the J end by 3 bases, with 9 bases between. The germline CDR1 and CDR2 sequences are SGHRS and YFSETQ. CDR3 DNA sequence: TGCGCCAGCAGCTTACAAGCTAACTACGAGCAGTACTTC. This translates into CASSLQANYEQYF.

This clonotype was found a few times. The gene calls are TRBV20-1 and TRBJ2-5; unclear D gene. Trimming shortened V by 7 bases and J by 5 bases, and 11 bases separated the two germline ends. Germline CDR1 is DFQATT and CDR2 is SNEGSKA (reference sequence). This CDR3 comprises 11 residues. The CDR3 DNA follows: TGCAGTGTTCGGGCGCCGGAGACCCAGTACTTC. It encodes CSVRAPETQYF.

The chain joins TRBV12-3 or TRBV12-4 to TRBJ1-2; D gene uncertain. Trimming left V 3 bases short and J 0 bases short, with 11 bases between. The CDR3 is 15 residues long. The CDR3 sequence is CASSLREAPNYGYTF. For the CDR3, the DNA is TGTGCCAGCAGTTTGAGGGAGGCGCCTAACTATGGCTACACCTTC.

CDR3 in amino acids: CATSDLHASRGETQYF. The CDR3 DNA is TGTGCCACCAGTGATTTGCACGCTAGCCGTGGAGAGACCCAGTACTTC. The chain combines TRBV24-1 with TRBJ2-5; tentatively, D is TRBD2 (5 bases). The germline V gene has CDR1 KGHDR and CDR2 SFDVKD. Trimming stripped 0 bases from V and 4 bases from J, with 14 bases between. This CDR3 spans 16 amino acids.

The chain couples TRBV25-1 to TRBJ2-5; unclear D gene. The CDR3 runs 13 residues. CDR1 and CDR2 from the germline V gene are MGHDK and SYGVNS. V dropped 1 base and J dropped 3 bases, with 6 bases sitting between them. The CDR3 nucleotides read TGTGCCAGCAGTGAATGGGCGAAAGAGACCCAGTACTTC. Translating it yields CASSEWAKETQYF.

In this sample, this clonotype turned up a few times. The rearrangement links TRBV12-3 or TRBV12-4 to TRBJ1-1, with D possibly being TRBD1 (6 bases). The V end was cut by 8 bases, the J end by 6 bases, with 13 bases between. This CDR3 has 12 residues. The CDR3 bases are TGTGCCAGCCGGGGGGCGTACGCTGAAGCTTTCTTT. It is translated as CASRGAYAEAFF.

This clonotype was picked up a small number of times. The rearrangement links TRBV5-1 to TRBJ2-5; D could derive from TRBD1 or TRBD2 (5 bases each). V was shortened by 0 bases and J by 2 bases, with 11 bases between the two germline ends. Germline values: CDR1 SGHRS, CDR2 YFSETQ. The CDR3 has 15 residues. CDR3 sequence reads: CASSLGSGPQETQYF. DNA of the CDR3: TGCGCCAGCAGCTTGGGATCGGGGCCTCAAGAGACCCAGTACTTC.

As DNA, the CDR3 is TGTGCCAGCAGCTCCGGACTAGCGGAAACCAATGAGCAGTTCTTC. It codes for CASSSGLAETNEQFF. The chain recombines TRBV7-6 with TRBJ2-1; TRBD2 matches at 10 bases. The CDR3 is made up of 15 amino acids. V gave up 4 bases and J gave up 6 bases; unmatched junction bases: 6. Germline CDR1 SGHVS, CDR2 FNYEAQ.

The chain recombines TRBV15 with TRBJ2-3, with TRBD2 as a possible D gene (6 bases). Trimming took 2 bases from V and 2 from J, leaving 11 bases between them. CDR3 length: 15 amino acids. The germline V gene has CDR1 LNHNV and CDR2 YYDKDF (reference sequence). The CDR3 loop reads CATSRPSDYTDTQYF. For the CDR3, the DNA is TGTGCCACCAGCAGACCTTCGGACTACACAGATACGCAGTATTTT.

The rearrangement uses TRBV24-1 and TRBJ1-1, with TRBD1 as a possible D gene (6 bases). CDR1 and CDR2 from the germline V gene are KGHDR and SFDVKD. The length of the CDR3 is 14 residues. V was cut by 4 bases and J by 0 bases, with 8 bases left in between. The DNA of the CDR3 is TGTGCCACCAGTGAAGGGGGTATGAACACTGAAGCTTTCTTT. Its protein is CATSEGGMNTEAFF.

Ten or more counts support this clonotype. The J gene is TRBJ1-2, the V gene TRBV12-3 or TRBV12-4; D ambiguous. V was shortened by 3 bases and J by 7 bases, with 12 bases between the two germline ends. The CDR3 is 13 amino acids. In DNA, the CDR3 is TGTGCCAGCAGTTTCGCATCTGCGGGTGGCTACACCTTC. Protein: CASSFASAGGYTF.